The next 2 T cell receptor beta chains were all read from a single sample in a study of primary melanoma T cells and metastatic recurrence. Clones were read by immunoSEQ multiplex PCR, and TCRdb kept only the in-frame ones, dropping some. This table has over a thousand clones, about nine tenths appearing once. Sequencing used melanoma tumor tissue. Receptors originate from a human donor with melanoma.

The CDR3 DNA follows: TGCGCCAGCAGTGAGGGTCCGAACACCGGGGAGCTGTTTTTT. It is translated as CASSEGPNTGELFF. This rearrangement joins TRBV10-2 to TRBJ2-2; D not resolved. The V gene's germline CDR1 is WSHSY and CDR2 SAAADI. The CDR3 runs to 14 residues. Trimming took off 2 bases at V and 0 bases at J, with 4 bases between the two ends.

This clone has only one observation. V is TRBV6-8 and J is TRBJ2-3, with TRBD2 identical over 9 bases. Germline V gives CDR1 MNHGY, CDR2 SAAAGT. CDR3 length equals 14 residues. Trimming took 8 bases from V and 4 from J; bases not matched to a gene: 7. The CDR3 loop reads CASSLAGRADTQYF. In DNA form, the CDR3 reads TGTGCCAGCTCCCTAGCGGGGCGGGCAGATACGCAGTATTTT.